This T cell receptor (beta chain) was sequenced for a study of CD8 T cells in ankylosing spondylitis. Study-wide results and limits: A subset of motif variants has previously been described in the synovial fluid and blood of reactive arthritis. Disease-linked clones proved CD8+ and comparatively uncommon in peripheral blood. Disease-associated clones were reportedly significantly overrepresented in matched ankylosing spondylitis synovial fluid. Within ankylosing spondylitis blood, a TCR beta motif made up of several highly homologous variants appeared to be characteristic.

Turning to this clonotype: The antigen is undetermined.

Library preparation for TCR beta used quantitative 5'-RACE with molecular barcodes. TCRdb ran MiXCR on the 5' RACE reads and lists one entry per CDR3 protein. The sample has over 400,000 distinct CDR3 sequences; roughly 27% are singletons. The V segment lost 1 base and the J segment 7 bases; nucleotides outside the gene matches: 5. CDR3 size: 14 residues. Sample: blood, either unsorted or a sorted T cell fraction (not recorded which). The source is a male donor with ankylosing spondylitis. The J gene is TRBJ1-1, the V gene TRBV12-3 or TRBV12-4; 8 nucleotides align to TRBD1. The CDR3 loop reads CASSLVTGGVEAFF. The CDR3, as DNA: TGTGCCAGCAGTTTAGTAACAGGGGGGGTTGAAGCTTTCTTT.